The rows below give T cell receptor beta chains drawn from one sample of a study of beta chain features in type 1 diabetes. Libraries were prepared by immunoSEQ multiplex PCR; TCRdb keeps only in-frame clonotypes and omits some of them. This sample has more than 150,000 clones; about 13% occur once, and the top ten carry roughly 0.6%. The sample was central memory CD4+ T cells from blood. The receptors here all came from a woman under 30 in good health. Both conserved end residues are part of each CDR3. The order of the fields is V gene, clone size, J gene, D gene, CDR3 protein, CDR3 DNA. A D gene is named only where the DNA matches it firmly. Clone size is given for some rows only: seen once, a few or many times, or a class if the clone is expanded.

V gene: TRBV28; clone size: NA; J gene: TRBJ1-2; D gene: NA; CDR3 protein: CASLIGGASNYGYTF; CDR3 DNA: TGTGCCAGCCTAATAGGGGGTGCCTCTAACTATGGCTACACCTTC
V gene: TRBV6-6; clone size: NA; J gene: TRBJ2-1; D gene: NA; CDR3 protein: CASSSLNNEQFF; CDR3 DNA: TGTGCCAGCAGTTCCTTAAACAATGAGCAGTTCTTC
V gene: TRBV27; clone size: NA; J gene: TRBJ2-3; D gene: TRBD1; CDR3 protein: CASSFYRGPTDTQYF; CDR3 DNA: TGTGCCAGCAGTTTCTACAGGGGCCCCACAGATACGCAGTATTTT
V gene: TRBV15; clone size: NA; J gene: TRBJ1-2; D gene: TRBD1; CDR3 protein: CATSRGQQGADYGYTF; CDR3 DNA: TGTGCCACCAGCAGAGGACAACAGGGGGCTGACTATGGCTACACCTTC
V gene: TRBV6-5; clone size: NA; J gene: TRBJ2-7; D gene: TRBD1; CDR3 protein: CASSAGTGPYEQYF; CDR3 DNA: TGTGCCAGCAGTGCCGGGACAGGACCCTACGAGCAGTACTTC
V gene: TRBV19; clone size: NA; J gene: TRBJ1-5; D gene: NA; CDR3 protein: CASSIADQPQHF; CDR3 DNA: TGTGCCAGTAGTATAGCCGATCAGCCCCAGCATTTT
V gene: TRBV10-3; clone size: NA; J gene: TRBJ1-2; D gene: TRBD1; CDR3 protein: CAISRTGGNYGYTF; CDR3 DNA: TGTGCCATCAGTAGGACAGGGGGTAACTATGGCTACACCTTC
V gene: TRBV4-1; clone size: few; J gene: TRBJ2-3; D gene: TRBD1; CDR3 protein: CASSSPGQGAADTQYF; CDR3 DNA: TGCGCCAGCAGCTCCCCCGGACAGGGGGCTGCAGATACGCAGTATTTT
V gene: TRBV19; clone size: NA; J gene: TRBJ2-3; D gene: TRBD2; CDR3 protein: CASSRGEGGTDTQYF; CDR3 DNA: TGTGCCAGTAGTCGGGGGGAGGGTGGCACAGATACGCAGTATTTT
V gene: TRBV18; clone size: few; J gene: TRBJ2-1; D gene: NA; CDR3 protein: CASSPPQRNANNEQFF; CDR3 DNA: TGTGCCAGCTCACCACCGCAGCGGAATGCGAACAATGAGCAGTTCTTC
V gene: TRBV7-2; clone size: few; J gene: TRBJ2-7; D gene: TRBD2; CDR3 protein: CASSLFLAGHNEQYF; CDR3 DNA: TGTGCCAGCAGCTTATTCCTAGCGGGACACAACGAGCAGTACTTC
V gene: TRBV5-1; clone size: few; J gene: TRBJ2-1; D gene: TRBD2; CDR3 protein: CASSLGTGGSSYNEQFF; CDR3 DNA: TGCGCCAGCAGCTTAGGAACGGGAGGGAGCTCCTACAATGAGCAGTTCTTC
V gene: TRBV9; clone size: NA; J gene: TRBJ2-4; D gene: TRBD1; CDR3 protein: CASTPGQGINIQYF; CDR3 DNA: TGTGCCAGCACCCCGGGACAGGGCATAAACATTCAGTACTTC
V gene: TRBV9; clone size: few; J gene: TRBJ2-2; D gene: TRBD2; CDR3 protein: CASSVTSNTGELFF; CDR3 DNA: TGTGCCAGCAGTGTGACTAGCAACACCGGGGAGCTGTTTTTT
V gene: TRBV9; clone size: NA; J gene: TRBJ2-7; D gene: TRBD2; CDR3 protein: CASSADPGLAVYEQYF; CDR3 DNA: TGTGCCAGCAGCGCAGACCCGGGACTAGCGGTATACGAGCAGTACTTC
V gene: TRBV7-9; clone size: few; J gene: TRBJ2-3; D gene: TRBD2; CDR3 protein: CASSLGSGDTQYF; CDR3 DNA: TGTGCCAGCAGCTTAGGTAGCGGGGATACGCAGTATTTT
V gene: TRBV7-2; clone size: NA; J gene: TRBJ2-3; D gene: NA; CDR3 protein: CASSLVGARGTDTQYF; CDR3 DNA: TGTGCCAGCAGCTTAGTGGGAGCGAGGGGCACAGATACGCAGTATTTT
V gene: TRBV7-2; clone size: few; J gene: TRBJ2-1; D gene: TRBD2; CDR3 protein: CASSSWTSRDNEQFF; CDR3 DNA: TGTGCCAGCAGCTCCTGGACTAGCAGGGACAATGAGCAGTTCTTC
V gene: TRBV27; clone size: few; J gene: TRBJ2-3; D gene: NA; CDR3 protein: CASRYGATDTQYF; CDR3 DNA: TGTGCCAGCAGGTATGGGGCGACAGATACGCAGTATTTT
V gene: TRBV13; clone size: NA; J gene: TRBJ1-3; D gene: TRBD1; CDR3 protein: CASSDDRGRGNTIYF; CDR3 DNA: TGTGCCAGCAGTGACGACAGGGGGCGAGGAAACACCATATATTTT
V gene: TRBV28; clone size: NA; J gene: TRBJ2-1; D gene: TRBD2; CDR3 protein: CATHSQREGSNEQFF; CDR3 DNA: TGTGCCACACATTCCCAGAGGGAGGGATCAAATGAGCAGTTCTTC
V gene: TRBV18; clone size: NA; J gene: TRBJ1-2; D gene: TRBD1; CDR3 protein: CASSPSRDRGHGYTF; CDR3 DNA: TGTGCCAGCTCACCATCACGGGACAGGGGGCACGGCTACACCTTC
V gene: TRBV19; clone size: NA; J gene: TRBJ2-7; D gene: TRBD2; CDR3 protein: CASSIKTSGARNEQYF; CDR3 DNA: TGTGCCAGTAGTATAAAGACTAGCGGGGCCCGGAACGAGCAGTACTTC
V gene: TRBV5-6; clone size: NA; J gene: TRBJ2-3; D gene: TRBD2; CDR3 protein: CASSSTSGSSTDTQYF; CDR3 DNA: TGTGCCAGCAGCTCGACTAGCGGGAGCAGCACAGATACGCAGTATTTT
V gene: TRBV7-9; clone size: few; J gene: TRBJ2-5; D gene: TRBD2; CDR3 protein: CASAAGESGRFETQYF; CDR3 DNA: TGTGCCAGCGCCGCCGGGGAGAGCGGGAGGTTCGAGACCCAGTACTTC
V gene: TRBV7-8; clone size: NA; J gene: TRBJ2-2; D gene: TRBD1; CDR3 protein: CASSSRDRGNGELFF; CDR3 DNA: TGTGCCAGCAGCTCCCGGGACAGGGGGAACGGGGAGCTGTTTTTT
V gene: TRBV18; clone size: NA; J gene: TRBJ1-1; D gene: NA; CDR3 protein: CASSRTGPEAFF; CDR3 DNA: TGTGCCAGCTCACGAACAGGGCCCGAAGCTTTCTTT
V gene: TRBV28; clone size: few; J gene: TRBJ1-2; D gene: TRBD1; CDR3 protein: CASSTGQGLSF; CDR3 DNA: TGTGCCAGCAGCACCGGACAGGGGCTGTCCTTC
V gene: TRBV30; clone size: NA; J gene: TRBJ2-2; D gene: TRBD1; CDR3 protein: CACSRQGERELFF; CDR3 DNA: TGTGCCTGCTCAAGACAGGGTGAGCGGGAGCTGTTTTTT
V gene: TRBV5-6; clone size: few; J gene: TRBJ2-3; D gene: TRBD2; CDR3 protein: CATFTSGGTDTQYF; CDR3 DNA: TGTGCCACCTTCACTAGCGGGGGGACAGATACGCAGTATTTT
V gene: TRBV10-3; clone size: NA; J gene: TRBJ1-5; D gene: TRBD1; CDR3 protein: CAISRTGTGERGQPQHF; CDR3 DNA: TGTGCCATCAGCAGGACCGGGACAGGGGAGAGAGGTCAGCCCCAGCATTTT
V gene: TRBV20-1; clone size: few; J gene: TRBJ2-7; D gene: TRBD2; CDR3 protein: CSAAGGYEQYF; CDR3 DNA: TGCAGTGCGGCGGGGGGCTACGAGCAGTACTTC
V gene: TRBV28; clone size: few; J gene: TRBJ1-5; D gene: TRBD1; CDR3 protein: CATGQGDQPQHF; CDR3 DNA: TGTGCCACCGGACAGGGTGATCAGCCCCAGCATTTT
V gene: TRBV29-1; clone size: NA; J gene: TRBJ2-5; D gene: TRBD1; CDR3 protein: CSAGDRPGETQYF; CDR3 DNA: TGCAGCGCTGGGGACAGACCGGGGGAGACCCAGTACTTC
V gene: TRBV29-1; clone size: NA; J gene: TRBJ2-7; D gene: TRBD1; CDR3 protein: CSVDLKGQGRYEQYF; CDR3 DNA: TGCAGCGTTGATTTGAAGGGACAGGGGCGCTACGAGCAGTACTTC
V gene: TRBV27; clone size: NA; J gene: TRBJ2-7; D gene: NA; CDR3 protein: CASSFRAGYHEQYF; CDR3 DNA: TGTGCCAGCAGTTTCCGGGCAGGGTATCACGAGCAGTACTTC
V gene: TRBV5-1; clone size: few; J gene: TRBJ2-5; D gene: TRBD1; CDR3 protein: CASSFSRTGQETQYF; CDR3 DNA: TGCGCCAGCAGCTTCTCTAGGACAGGGCAAGAGACCCAGTACTTC